The 11 T cell receptor beta chains below come from one sample, sequenced in a study of CD4 T cells in relation to SARS-CoV-2 and coronaviruses. Unexposed donor CD4+ T cells date from about 2011-2018, before the COVID-19 pandemic. After roughly 9 days of culture, CD4+ T cells were isolated. No antigen has been identified for these receptors. Libraries were prepared by immunoSEQ multiplex PCR; TCRdb keeps only in-frame clonotypes and omits some of them. The sample has about 18,000 clones, roughly 80% seen once. Sequencing was carried out using CD4+ T cells from PBMCs, cultured in vitro. Receptor source: a human donor in good health.

The chain uses TRBV2 and TRBJ1-5; weak D call: TRBD1 (5 bases). The length of the CDR3 is 15 residues. From germline, CDR1 is SNHLY and CDR2 FYNNEI. Trimming left V 5 bases short and J 0 bases short, with 11 bases between. CDR3 amino acids: CASSPGTSSNQPQHF. The CDR3 nucleotides are TGTGCCAGCAGTCCCGGGACGAGTAGCAATCAGCCCCAGCATTTT.

This clone was counted only a few times. The chain has TRBV29-1 and TRBJ2-5; D remains ambiguous. V lost 5 bases and J 2 bases, leaving 9 bases between the germline ends. The germline gives CDR1 SQVTM, CDR2 ANQGSEA. CDR3 length: 12 residues. In nucleotides, the CDR3 is TGCAGCGTTCAGGCGCCACAAGAGACCCAGTACTTC. Translation gives CSVQAPQETQYF. Complete variable domain (other parts from reference TRBV29-1 and TRBJ2-5): SAVISQKPSRDICQRGTSLTIQCQVDSQVTMMFWYRQQPGQSLTLIATANQGSEATYESGFVIDKFPISRPNLTFSTLTVSNMSPEDSSIYLCSVQAPQETQYFGPGTRLLVL.

The chain carries TRBV7-3 and TRBJ1-5; D possibly corresponds to TRBD1 (5 bases). The germline V gene encodes CDR1 SGHTA and CDR2 FQGTGA. Between the trimmed V and J ends, which lost 6 bases and 3 bases, there was a span of 9 bases. This CDR3 spans 13 amino acids. DNA of the CDR3: TGTGCCAGCAGTCAGGGCGTCAATCAGCCCCAGCATTTT. Translating it yields CASSQGVNQPQHF.

The chain couples TRBV7-2 to TRBJ2-5; D is undetermined. Between the trimmed V and J ends, which lost 2 bases and 5 bases, there was a span of 6 bases. The CDR3 spans 12 residues. CDR1 is SGHTA and CDR2 is FQGNSA in the germline V gene. The CDR3 DNA sequence: TGTGCCAGCAGCTTAAGTCGGGAGACCCAGTACTTC. Residues: CASSLSRETQYF.

The chain couples TRBV30 to TRBJ1-3; maybe TRBD1 (6 bases). The V gene's germline CDR1 is GTSNPN and CDR2 SVGIG (reference sequence). The ends were cut back, 7 bases at V and 4 bases at J, with 17 bases in the middle. CDR3 length: 14 amino acids. For the CDR3, the DNA is TGTGCCTACCACCCAGGGGTTGGAGGAAACACCATATATTTT. Translation: CAYHPGVGGNTIYF.

V usage is TRBV27 and J usage is TRBJ2-3; no clear D. This CDR3 spans 15 amino acids. V gave up 3 bases and J gave up 1 base, with 11 bases separating them. The germline V gene has CDR1 MNHEY and CDR2 SMNVEV (reference sequence). This CDR3 is CASSFGGWGTDTQYF. CDR3 bases: TGTGCCAGCAGTTTCGGTGGTTGGGGCACAGATACGCAGTATTTT.

This chain connects TRBV19 to TRBJ2-7, with 8 positions matching TRBD2. Germline CDR1 is LNHDA and CDR2 is SQIVND (reference sequence). Trimming at V came to 4 bases and at J to 2 bases, leaving 1 base not matched to a gene. The CDR3 has 13 amino acids. This CDR3 is CASSTTSAYEQYF. CDR3 DNA: TGTGCCAGTAGTACGACTAGCGCCTACGAGCAGTACTTC.

The CDR3 loop reads CASSPGQIDTGELFF. DNA of the CDR3: TGTGCCAGCAGCCCGGGACAGATCGACACCGGGGAGCTGTTTTTT. The rearrangement joins TRBV5-6 to TRBJ2-2, with 7 bases aligning to TRBD1. The CDR3 consists of 15 residues. The germline CDR1 and CDR2 sequences are SGHDT and YYEEEE. J gave up 3 bases and V 4 bases, and 6 bases lay outside the gene matches.

J is TRBJ1-1 and V is TRBV5-6; D ambiguous. The CDR3 consists of 12 residues. Germline V gives CDR1 SGHDT, CDR2 YYEEEE. Deletions cut 4 bases from V and 10 bases from J, with 14 bases between. The CDR3 region is CASSSDVSLAFF. In DNA form, the CDR3 reads TGTGCCAGCAGCAGCGACGTTTCCCTAGCTTTCTTT.

V usage is TRBV20-1 and J usage is TRBJ2-3; D gene ambiguous. V was trimmed by 3 bases and J by 4 bases, leaving 14 bases between them. The CDR3 spans 14 residues. The germline CDR1 and CDR2 sequences are DFQATT and SNEGSKA (reference sequence). CDR3 DNA sequence: TGCAGTGCTAGTTTAACGAGAGGCGCAGATACGCAGTATTTT. Protein sequence: CSASLTRGADTQYF.

The genes are TRBV25-1 and TRBJ2-7; 10 nucleotides agree with TRBD1. The CDR3 is 16 amino acids. CDR1 and CDR2 (germline): MGHDK, SYGVNS. V lost 1 base to trimming and J lost 4 bases; unmatched junction nucleotides: 7. CDR3 in amino acids: CASSEWGQGKFYEQYF. The CDR3 DNA reads as TGTGCCAGCAGTGAATGGGGACAGGGGAAATTTTACGAGCAGTACTTC.